In this sample, the clone carrying this T cell receptor beta chain turned up many times. Its target is unknown. The ends were cut back, 3 bases at V and 7 bases at J, with 18 bases in the middle. The CDR3 contains 14 residues. Germline V lookup: CDR1 SQVTM, CDR2 ANQGSEA. Those patients picked for sequencing had displayed CD8+CD57+ cell expansion on flow cytometry. The enrolled patients all had severe acquired aplastic anemia. Each patient gave a blood sample that was collected before any therapy had been received. This sample was included in a study of CD8+CD57+ T cells in acquired aplastic anemia. Whole-study context: Each DNA sample taken from sorted CD4+ and CD8+ cells came to around 3.4 ug on average.

General observations from the study: Comparison of patients with controls identified roughly 30 shared CD8+ CDR3 sequences.

Profiling of TCR beta VDJ combinations and CDR3 sequences used genomic DNA as template. Using its own MiXCR run on the reads, TCRdb lists one record per CDR3 protein. Of a few hundred thousand distinct CDR3 sequences in the sample, about a third were seen once. The rearrangement links TRBV29-1 to TRBJ1-2; D gene ambiguous. Input material: sorted CD4+, CD8+, or CD8+CD57+ T cells (not recorded which) from PBMCs. The clonotype originates from a human donor with aplastic anemia. In nucleotides, the CDR3 is TGCAGCGTTGAGGAGGAGAGGGCTGTGCCTGGCTACACCTTC. Translating it yields CSVEEERAVPGYTF.